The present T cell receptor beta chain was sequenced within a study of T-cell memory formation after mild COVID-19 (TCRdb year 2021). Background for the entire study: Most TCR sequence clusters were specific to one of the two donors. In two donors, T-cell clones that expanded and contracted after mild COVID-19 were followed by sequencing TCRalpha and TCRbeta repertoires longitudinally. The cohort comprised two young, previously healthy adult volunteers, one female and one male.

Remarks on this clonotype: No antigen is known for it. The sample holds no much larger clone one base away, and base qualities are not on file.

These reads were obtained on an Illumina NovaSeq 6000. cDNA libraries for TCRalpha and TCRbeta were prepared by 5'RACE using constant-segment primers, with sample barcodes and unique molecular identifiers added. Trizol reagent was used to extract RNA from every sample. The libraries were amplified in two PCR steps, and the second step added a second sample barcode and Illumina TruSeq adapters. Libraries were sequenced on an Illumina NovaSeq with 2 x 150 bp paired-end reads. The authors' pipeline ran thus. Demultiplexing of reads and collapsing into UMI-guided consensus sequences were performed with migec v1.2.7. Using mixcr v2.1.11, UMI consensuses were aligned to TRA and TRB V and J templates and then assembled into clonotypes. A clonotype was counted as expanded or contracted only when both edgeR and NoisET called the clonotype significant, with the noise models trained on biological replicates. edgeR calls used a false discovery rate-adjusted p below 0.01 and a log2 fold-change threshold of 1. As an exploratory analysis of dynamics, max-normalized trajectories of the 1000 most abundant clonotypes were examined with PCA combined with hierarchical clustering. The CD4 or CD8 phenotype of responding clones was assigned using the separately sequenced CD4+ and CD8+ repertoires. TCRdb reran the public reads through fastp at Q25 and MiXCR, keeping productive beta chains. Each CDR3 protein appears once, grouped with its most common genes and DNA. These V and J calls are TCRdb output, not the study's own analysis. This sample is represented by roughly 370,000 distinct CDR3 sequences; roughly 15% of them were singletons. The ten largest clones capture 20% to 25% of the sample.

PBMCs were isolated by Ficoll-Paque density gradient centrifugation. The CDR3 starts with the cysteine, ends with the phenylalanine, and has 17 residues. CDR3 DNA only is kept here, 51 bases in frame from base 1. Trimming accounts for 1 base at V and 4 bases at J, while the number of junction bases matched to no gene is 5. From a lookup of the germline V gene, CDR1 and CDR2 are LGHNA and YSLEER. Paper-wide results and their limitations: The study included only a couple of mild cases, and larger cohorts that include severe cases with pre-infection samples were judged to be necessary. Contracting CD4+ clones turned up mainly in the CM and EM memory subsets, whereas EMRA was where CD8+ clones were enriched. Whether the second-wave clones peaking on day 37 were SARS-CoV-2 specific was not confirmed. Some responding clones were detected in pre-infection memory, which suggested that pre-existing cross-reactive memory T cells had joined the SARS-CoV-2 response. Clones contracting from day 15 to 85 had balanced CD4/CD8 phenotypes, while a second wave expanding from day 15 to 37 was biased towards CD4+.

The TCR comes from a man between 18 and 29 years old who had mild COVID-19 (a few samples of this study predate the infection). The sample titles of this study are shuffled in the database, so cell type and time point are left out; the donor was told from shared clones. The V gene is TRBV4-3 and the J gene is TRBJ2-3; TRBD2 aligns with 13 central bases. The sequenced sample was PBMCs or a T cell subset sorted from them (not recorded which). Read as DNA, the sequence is TGCGCCAGCAGCCAAGGCTGGACTAGCGGGGGCGCAGATACGCAGTATTTT. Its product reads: CASSQGWTSGGADTQYF.